The 16 T cell receptor beta chains in this list originate from one sample, sequenced in a study of blood T cell repertoires in COVID-19. The table came from immunoSEQ multiplex PCR; TCRdb's copy has only in-frame clones and leaves some out. The table has about 320,000 clones, more than 90% seen once. The sequenced sample consisted of PBMCs or T cells enriched from blood (not recorded which). These receptors were collected from a man aged 60-69 years who had recovered from COVID-19.

This clone was recorded once. The chain couples TRBV12-5 to TRBJ2-5, with D perhaps TRBD2 (6 bases). Germline CDR1 and CDR2: LGHNT and FRNRAP. The CDR3 length is 17 residues. V lost 1 base and J 4 bases, leaving 19 bases between the germline ends. This CDR3 is CASGLGVLGGERETQYF. CDR3 sequence (DNA): TGTGCTAGTGGTTTGGGTGTTCTCGGAGGGGAGAGAGAGACCCAGTACTTC. The full variable domain, its missing parts supplied by reference TRBV12-5 and TRBJ2-5, is DARVTQTPRHKVTEMGQEVTMRCQPILGHNTVFWYRQTMMQGLELLAYFRNRAPLDDSGMPKDRFSAEMPDATLATLKIQPSEPRDSAVYFCASGLGVLGGERETQYFGPGTRLLVL.

Comments on this clone: A read error may produce the germline difference seen at one junction end. V is TRBV3-1 (or the pseudogene TRBV3-2) and J is TRBJ1-3; no clear D. There are 15 residues in the CDR3. Germline CDR1 and CDR2: LGHDT and YNNKEL (reference sequence). This CDR3 is CASSQESRNGNTMYF. In nucleotides, the CDR3 is TGTGCCAGCAGCCAAGAGTCCAGGAATGGAAACACCATGTATTTT.

The rearrangement uses TRBV5-5 and TRBJ1-2; a possible D gene is TRBD1 (6 bases). Germline V CDR1 and CDR2: SGHKS, YYEKEE (reference sequence). This CDR3 comprises 17 residues. V was clipped by 2 bases and J by 2 bases, with 19 bases between them. In DNA, the CDR3 is TGTGCCAGCAGCTTACCGGGACACGGGAGGACCAACTATGGCTACACCTTC. This translates into CASSLPGHGRTNYGYTF.

The V and J genes are TRBV20-1 and TRBJ1-5; no clear D. Germline V gives CDR1 DFQATT, CDR2 SNEGSKA (reference sequence). The V gene lost 3 bases and the J gene lost 2 bases, with 8 bases spanning the gap. The CDR3 length is 13 residues. CDR3 DNA sequence: TGCAGTGCTAGTCACGGGGGCAATCAGCCCCAGCATTTT. Encoded protein: CSASHGGNQPQHF.

J is TRBJ1-6 and V is TRBV6-5; no clear D. This CDR3 is built from 15 residues. V was pared by 0 bases and J by 9 bases, with 12 bases between. Germline V CDR1 and CDR2: MNHEY, SVGAGI. The CDR3 sequence: CASSYSFGVGSPLHF. The DNA of the CDR3 is TGTGCCAGCAGTTACTCCTTCGGAGTGGGTTCACCCCTCCACTTT.

The chain combines TRBV5-1 with TRBJ1-2; TRBD1 is a possible D gene (6 bases). From germline, CDR1 is SGHRS and CDR2 YFSETQ. Trimming took 4 bases from V and 4 from J, leaving 11 bases between them. The CDR3 runs 13 residues. As DNA, the CDR3 is TGCGCCAGCAGCCCGGGGGGCAGCTATGGCTACACCTTC. This translates into CASSPGGSYGYTF.

The chain joins TRBV19 to TRBJ1-1; D is undetermined. Germline V gives CDR1 LNHDA, CDR2 SQIVND (reference sequence). The CDR3 extends over 15 amino acids. V was clipped by 9 bases and J by 2 bases, with 19 bases between them. In nucleotides, the CDR3 is TGTGCCAGCCTATCTCGTCTGGGAGCTAACACTGAAGCTTTCTTT. It specifies CASLSRLGANTEAFF. The whole variable domain, remainder taken from reference TRBV19 and TRBJ1-1, is DGGITQSPKYLFRKEGQNVTLSCEQNLNHDAMYWYRQDPGQGLRLIYYSQIVNDFQKGDIAEGYSVSREKKESFPLTVTSAQKNPTAFYLCASLSRLGANTEAFFGQGTRLTVV.

This clone was seen only once. The gene calls are TRBV19 and TRBJ2-2, with a possible D match to TRBD2 (6 bases). The germline gives CDR1 LNHDA, CDR2 SQIVND (reference sequence). Trimming took 5 bases from V and 5 from J, leaving 30 bases between them. This CDR3 is 20 amino acids long. CDR3 in amino acids: CASSEYGGDLERRWTGELFF. CDR3 bases: TGTGCCAGTAGTGAGTACGGGGGTGACTTAGAGCGCAGATGGACCGGGGAGCTGTTTTTT.

This clone was counted between two and nine times. J is TRBJ1-1 and V is TRBV25-1; possible D gene TRBD1, 5 bases. The CDR3 runs to 14 residues. V was trimmed by 4 bases and J by 9 bases, leaving 18 bases between them. Germline CDR1 is MGHDK and CDR2 is SYGVNS. The CDR3 nucleotides are TGTGCCAGCAGTGGGGGCAACCGCGACAGACAAGCTTTCTTT. As protein: CASSGGNRDRQAFF.

This rearrangement joins TRBV3-1 (or the pseudogene TRBV3-2) to TRBJ2-1; 9 bases match TRBD1. The ends lost 5 bases at V and 5 bases at J; junction bases unmatched: 4. Germline V lookup: CDR1 LGHDT, CDR2 YNNKEL (reference sequence). The CDR3 runs to 14 residues. Here the CDR3 reads CASSTRTGDNEQFF. The CDR3 DNA sequence: TGTGCCAGCAGCACCCGGACAGGGGACAATGAGCAGTTCTTC.

The V call is TRBV4-1, the J call TRBJ1-1, with 7 bases identical to TRBD1. J gave up 1 base and V 4 bases, and 6 bases lay outside the gene matches. CDR3 length: 15 residues. Germline V lookup: CDR1 MGHRA, CDR2 YSYEKL. CDR3 residues: CASSLRDRQNTEAFF. The CDR3 region has the DNA TGCGCCAGCAGCCTACGGGACAGACAGAACACTGAAGCTTTCTTT.

The chain carries TRBV7-2 and TRBJ2-7; D possibly corresponds to TRBD1 (5 bases). This CDR3 comprises 14 residues. Germline V gene data show CDR1 as SGHTA and CDR2 as FQGNSA. Deletions cut 6 bases from V and 3 bases from J, with 15 bases between. The CDR3 DNA reads as TGTGCCAGCAGTCTCCTAGGGGCGTTCTACGAGCAGTACTTC. Translation: CASSLLGAFYEQYF.

This clone was recorded only once. The CDR3 region is CASSPPAGVAGSGDEQFF. DNA of the CDR3: TGTGCCAGCAGTCCCCCCGCGGGGGTAGCGGGAAGTGGGGATGAGCAGTTCTTC. This chain uses TRBV6-6 with TRBJ2-1; 8 nucleotides line up with TRBD2. CDR3 length: 18 amino acids. Per the germline V gene, CDR1 is MNHNY and CDR2 is SVGAGI (reference sequence). V shed 5 bases, J shed 8 bases, and the junction held 20 bases outside the gene matches.

J is TRBJ2-3 and V is TRBV15; D may be TRBD1 (6 bases). Germline loops: CDR1 LNHNV, CDR2 YYDKDF (reference sequence). V shed 5 bases and J shed 6 bases, with 21 bases lying between them. The CDR3 length is 16 residues. The CDR3 DNA follows: TGTGCCACCAGCCCCGGGGTAGGGTGGGACACGGATACGCAGTATTTT. Protein: CATSPGVGWDTDTQYF.

The CDR3 reads CASRLGHSNTGELFF. The CDR3 DNA follows: TGTGCCAGTCGTTTGGGACATTCGAACACCGGGGAGCTGTTTTTT. The J gene is TRBJ2-2, the V gene TRBV19, with D maybe TRBD1 (6 bases). V shed 8 bases and J shed 0 bases, with 13 bases lying between them. The CDR3 runs 15 residues. CDR1 is LNHDA and CDR2 is SQIVND in the germline V gene (reference sequence).

The chain has TRBV10-3 and TRBJ2-3, with TRBD2 as a possible D gene (5 bases). Per germline, CDR1 ENHRY and CDR2 SYGVKD. Trimming took off 4 bases at V and 2 bases at J, with 10 bases between the two ends. The CDR3 contains 14 residues. The CDR3 region is CAISVAGFTDTQYF. The CDR3 nucleotides are TGTGCCATCAGTGTTGCGGGTTTCACAGATACGCAGTATTTT.